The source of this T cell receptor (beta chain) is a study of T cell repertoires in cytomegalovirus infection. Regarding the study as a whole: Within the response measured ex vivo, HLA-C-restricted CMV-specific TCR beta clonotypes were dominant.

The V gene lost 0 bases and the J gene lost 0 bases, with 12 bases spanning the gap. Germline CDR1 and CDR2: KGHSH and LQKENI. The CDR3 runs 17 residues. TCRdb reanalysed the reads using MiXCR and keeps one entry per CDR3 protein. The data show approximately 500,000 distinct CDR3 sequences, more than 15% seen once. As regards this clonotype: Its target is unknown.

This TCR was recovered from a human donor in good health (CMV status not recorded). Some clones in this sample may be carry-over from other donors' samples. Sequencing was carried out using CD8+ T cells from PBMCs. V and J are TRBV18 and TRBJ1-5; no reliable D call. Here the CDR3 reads CASSPPQPIHSNQPQHF. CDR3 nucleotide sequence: TGTGCCAGCTCACCACCGCAGCCAATACATAGCAATCAGCCCCAGCATTTT.